The 16 T cell receptor beta chains presented below share a single source sample, sequenced in a study of blood T cells in healthy people across ages. A J-beta primer mix and a sample-barcoded 5' primer were used in a second PCR of roughly 6 to 11 cycles. TCRdb reprocessed the 5' RACE reads with MiXCR, giving one entry per CDR3 protein. The sample lists about 840,000 distinct CDR3 sequences; almost 30% were seen once. This same sample was also part of a study on T cells of mothers and their children.

Sequenced material: blood. The receptors shown here come from a woman aged 40 to 50 in good health.

This clonotype occurred a few times. This sequence joins TRBV19 and TRBJ1-2; 8 bases are shared with TRBD1. The CDR3 is 14 amino acids. After removal of 9 bases from V and 8 bases from J, the junction contained 14 bases not matched to a gene. The germline V gene encodes CDR1 LNHDA and CDR2 SQIVND (reference sequence). CDR3 residues: CASKAPKAGGGYTF. The CDR3 DNA sequence: TGTGCCAGCAAGGCGCCAAAAGCAGGGGGCGGCTACACCTTC.

This clonotype was detected ten times or more. The chain joins TRBV7-2 to TRBJ2-3, with a weak D call TRBD2 (6 bases). Between the trimmed V and J ends, which lost 1 base and 4 bases, there was a span of 21 bases. CDR1 and CDR2 from the germline V gene are SGHTA and FQGNSA. This CDR3 contains 18 residues. CDR3 residues: CASSLVRRALQPPDTQYF. Written as DNA, the CDR3 is TGTGCCAGCAGCTTAGTACGGAGGGCCCTGCAGCCCCCAGATACGCAGTATTTT.

The chain has TRBV5-1 and TRBJ2-3, with 8 bases aligning to TRBD2. In germline, CDR1 is SGHRS, CDR2 YFSETQ. Losses at the gene ends were 1 base for V and 4 bases for J; bases not matched to a gene: 8. CDR3 length equals 16 residues. The CDR3 protein is CASSLSGGASADTQYF. CDR3 sequence (DNA): TGCGCCAGCAGCTTGTCCGGGGGGGCTTCCGCAGATACGCAGTATTTT.

A few counts support this clonotype. A clone one base away is much larger, so this may be a read error. V usage is TRBV20-1 and J usage is TRBJ2-4, with TRBD1 as a possible D gene (5 bases). The CDR3 spans 17 residues. The germline CDR1 and CDR2 sequences are DFQATT and SNEGSKA (reference sequence). The CDR3 nucleotides read TGCAGTGCTGGAGATGGGGCAGAGAGCCTAGCCAAAAACATTCAGTACTTC. It is translated as CSAGDGAESLAKNIQYF.

In this sample, this clonotype turned up many times. This chain joins TRBV20-1 and TRBJ2-7; 11 bases are a match to TRBD2. Trimming removed 2 bases from V and 5 bases from J; junction bases left unmatched: 8. Germline V CDR1 and CDR2: DFQATT, SNEGSKA (reference sequence). This CDR3 region has 15 residues. This chain's CDR3 is CSARSGLAGGHEQYF. The CDR3 nucleotides are TGCAGTGCTAGATCAGGCCTAGCGGGGGGACACGAGCAGTACTTC.

On this clonotype: At one end, the junction sequence differs from germline, possibly due to a read error. The genes are TRBV7-3 and TRBJ2-5; maybe TRBD2 (7 bases). The CDR3 is 13 residues long. Germline loops: CDR1 SGHTA, CDR2 FQGTGA. The CDR3 loop reads CVSSLWGGETQYF. For the CDR3, the DNA is TGTGTCAGCAGCTTATGGGGGGGCGAGACCCAGTACTTC.

With regard to this clonotype: A clone one base away is much larger, so this may be a read error. The chain carries TRBV6-5 and TRBJ2-4; 8 bases match TRBD2. This CDR3 comprises 15 residues. Per the germline V gene, CDR1 is MNHEY and CDR2 is SVGAGI. V shed 5 bases and J 13 bases; nucleotides not matched to a gene: 16. The CDR3 region has the DNA TGTGCCAGCAGTCCGGTCGGGGGGGTCCGGAATGAGCAGTACTTC. It encodes CASSPVGGVRNEQYF.

The chain carries TRBV15 and TRBJ1-3; D not certain. The CDR3 consists of 16 residues. V was clipped by 0 bases and J by 4 bases, with 13 bases between them. Germline V gene lookup returns CDR1 LNHNV and CDR2 YYDKDF (reference sequence). CDR3 region: CATSRDVPMGGNTIYF. In DNA form, the CDR3 reads TGTGCCACCAGCAGAGATGTACCCATGGGGGGAAACACCATATATTTT.

The V gene is TRBV12-3 or TRBV12-4, the J gene TRBJ1-6; maybe TRBD1 (5 bases). Trimming cost V 6 bases and J 10 bases, with 19 bases left between them. The CDR3 is 15 residues long. CDR3 residues: CASRRGVDRNSPLHF. The CDR3 nucleotides are TGTGCCAGCAGGAGAGGGGTTGACAGAAACTCACCCCTCCACTTT.

This sequence joins TRBV7-3 and TRBJ2-1, with D possibly TRBD1 on 5 matching bases. Germline V gene data show CDR1 as SGHTA and CDR2 as FQGTGA. This CDR3 contains 15 residues. Trimming removed 4 bases from V and 11 bases from J, with 21 bases in between. CDR3 loop: CASSSIHDEAGKQFF. CDR3 nucleotides: TGTGCCAGCAGCTCAATCCACGATGAAGCAGGGAAGCAGTTCTTC.

This clonotype was counted a few times. This chain joins TRBV5-1 and TRBJ2-1, with 7 bases fitting TRBD2. CDR1 SGHRS and CDR2 YFSETQ come from the germline V gene. J was trimmed by 10 bases and V by 1 base; bases with no gene match: 8. This CDR3 comprises 14 residues. CDR3 residues: CASSLRTRREEQFF. CDR3 nucleotides: TGCGCCAGCAGCTTGAGGACTAGACGAGAGGAGCAGTTCTTC. The whole variable domain, filled in from reference TRBV5-1 and TRBJ2-1, reads KAGVTQTPRYLIKTRGQQVTLSCSPISGHRSVSWYQQTPGQGLQFLFEYFSETQRNKGNFPGRFSGRQFSNSRSEMNVSTLELGDSALYLCASSLRTRREEQFFGPGTRLTVL.

A few counts support this clonotype. The chain has TRBV7-9 and TRBJ2-5, with TRBD1 matching 7 bases. The germline V gene encodes CDR1 SEHNR and CDR2 FQNEAQ (reference sequence). The CDR3 is made up of 16 amino acids. Trimming at V came to 6 bases and at J to 1 base, leaving 11 bases not matched to a gene. DNA for the CDR3: TGTGCCAGCAGTTTGGGAACAGGGGCATCCCAAGAGACCCAGTACTTC. It encodes CASSLGTGASQETQYF.

This rearrangement joins TRBV28 to TRBJ2-3, with 9 bases aligning to TRBD1. Germline trimming cut 7 bases from V and 3 bases from J; bases unmatched to any gene: 8. Germline CDR1 MDHEN, CDR2 SYDVKM. The CDR3 covers 15 residues. The CDR3 DNA is TGTGCCAGCAAAAGGGACAGGGTATCAACAGATACGCAGTATTTT. Translating it yields CASKRDRVSTDTQYF.

The chain joins TRBV12-3 or TRBV12-4 to TRBJ2-7, with a possible D match to TRBD2 (5 bases). The CDR3 has 15 amino acids. V lost 4 bases, J lost 2 bases, and 15 bases lay in between. The CDR3 nucleotides are TGTGCCAGCAGTTCGGTTGGTAGCGCGACCTACGAGCAGTACTTC. Its protein product is CASSSVGSATYEQYF.

This clonotype came up many times. This chain joins TRBV4-2 and TRBJ2-7; 10 bases line up with TRBD2. CDR3 size: 15 residues. Per germline, CDR1 LGHNA and CDR2 YNFKEQ. Trimming cost V 0 bases and J 2 bases; bases outside gene matches: 1. The CDR3 DNA reads TGTGCCAGCAGCCAAGAAGCGGGGGGGCCCTACGAGCAGTACTTC. Translation gives CASSQEAGGPYEQYF.

This clonotype was seen more than once but under ten times. V gene TRBV7-2 combines with J gene TRBJ1-4; no firm D call. The CDR3 length is 15 residues. Looked up from germline, CDR1 is SGHTA and CDR2 is FQGNSA. V lost 4 bases to trimming and J lost 4 bases, with 13 bases between them. This chain's CDR3 is CASSSVPRINEKLFF. In DNA form, the CDR3 reads TGTGCCAGCAGCTCAGTCCCCAGAATTAATGAAAAACTGTTTTTT.